The T cell receptor (beta chain) described here comes from a study of neurological immune-mediated disorders. cDNA was made by 5'RACE with 10-nucleotide random UMIs. Every sequencing run gave over 180 million TCR-beta sequences, taken from 15-18 subjects. One entry per CDR3 protein, called by TCRdb with MiXCR from the 5' RACE reads. The data hold about 95,000 distinct CDR3 sequences, with 3.5% to 4% observed a single time. On this clonotype: With a much larger clone just one base away, this may be a read error.

This sequence originates from a woman between 18 and 30 years old with multiple sclerosis. Sequencing was done on a sample of PBMCs.

CDR3 region: CASSFYEYNAQFF. For the CDR3, the DNA is TGTGCCAGCAGTTTTTACGAGTACAATGCGCAGTTCTTC. The chain joins TRBV12-3 or TRBV12-4 to TRBJ2-1, with D hard to call. This CDR3 region has 13 residues.